This T cell receptor beta chain was retrieved from a study of blood T cell repertoires in COVID-19. The table came from immunoSEQ multiplex PCR; TCRdb's copy has only in-frame clones and leaves some out. Here the sample spans about 160,000 clones, under 90% being singletons. This CDR3 has 12 residues. Germline V gene sequence: CDR1 SEHNR, CDR2 FQNEAQ (reference sequence). The V end was cut by 3 bases, the J end by 5 bases, with 7 bases between. The study drew participants aged about 18 to 89 years from 24 US areas. The TCR sequence derives from a man aged 55 to 70 who had recovered from COVID-19. Sequenced: PBMCs or T cells enriched from blood (not recorded which). This sequence joins TRBV7-9 and TRBJ1-1; a weak D match, TRBD1 (5 bases). The CDR3 sequence is CASSLGLTEAFF. The CDR3 DNA reads as TGTGCCAGCAGCTTGGGGCTGACTGAAGCTTTCTTT.